The rows below give T cell receptor beta chains drawn from one sample of a study of CD8+ T cells in alopecia areata. Clones were sequenced by immunoSEQ multiplex PCR, and TCRdb holds only the in-frame ones, with some missing. The sample records approximately 150,000 clones, roughly 60% being singletons. The sequencing sample was made of CD4+ T cells sorted from blood. Receptors originate from a human donor in good health. CDR3s include the opening cysteine and the closing phenylalanine or tryptophan. Fields, in order: clone size, J gene, D gene, V gene, CDR3 protein, CDR3 DNA. A D gene is named only where the DNA matches it firmly. Some rows mark clone size as missing; the rest say once, few, many or name a class of expanded clone.

size: -
J: TRBJ2-5
D: -
V: TRBV4-1
CDR3: CASSQENLGGGRETQYF
DNA: TGCGCCAGCAGCCAAGAGAACTTGGGGGGGGGCCGAGAGACCCAGTACTTC

size: -
J: TRBJ2-2
D: -
V: TRBV7-9
CDR3: CASSLVRRSGTGELFF
DNA: TGTGCCAGCAGCTTAGTCCGGCGGTCCGGCACCGGGGAGCTGTTTTTT

size: -
J: TRBJ2-7
D: TRBD1
V: TRBV29-1
CDR3: CSVAPDRGPHEQYF
DNA: TGCAGCGTGGCTCCCGACAGGGGGCCCCACGAGCAGTACTTC

size: -
J: TRBJ1-1
D: -
V: TRBV5-6
CDR3: CASSLALNTEAFF
DNA: TGTGCCAGCAGCTTGGCCCTGAACACTGAAGCTTTCTTT

size: -
J: TRBJ1-5
D: TRBD1
V: TRBV6-5
CDR3: CASSLQGNRQPQHF
DNA: TGTGCCAGCAGTTTACAGGGGAATAGGCAGCCCCAGCATTTT

size: few
J: TRBJ2-1
D: -
V: TRBV6-6
CDR3: CASTPGLSEQFF
DNA: TGTGCCAGCACACCCGGGTTAAGTGAGCAGTTCTTC

size: few
J: TRBJ2-7
D: TRBD2
V: TRBV28
CDR3: CASSPGTSLYEQYF
DNA: TGTGCCAGCAGTCCGGGGACTAGCCTATACGAGCAGTACTTC

size: -
J: TRBJ2-1
D: TRBD2
V: TRBV28
CDR3: CASRPRLAHQEQFF
DNA: TGTGCCAGCAGACCAAGACTAGCCCACCAAGAGCAGTTCTTC

size: -
J: TRBJ1-2
D: TRBD1
V: TRBV29-1
CDR3: CSGTGTGGHGYTF
DNA: TGCAGCGGTACGGGGACAGGGGGCCATGGCTACACCTTC

size: few
J: TRBJ2-1
D: TRBD2
V: TRBV5-6
CDR3: CASSRLDGGRGSYNEQFF
DNA: TGTGCCAGCAGCCGCCTTGATGGCGGGAGGGGCTCCTACAATGAGCAGTTCTTC

size: few
J: TRBJ2-3
D: -
V: TRBV29-1
CDR3: CSVRRQFTTDTQYF
DNA: TGCAGCGTCCGCCGACAGTTCACCACAGATACGCAGTATTTT

size: -
J: TRBJ1-2
D: -
V: TRBV10-2
CDR3: CATGANYGYTF
DNA: TGCGCCACGGGAGCTAACTATGGCTACACCTTC

size: once
J: TRBJ2-7
D: TRBD1
V: TRBV15
CDR3: CATRRTGGNEQYF
DNA: TGTGCCACCAGACGGACAGGGGGCAACGAGCAGTACTTC

size: -
J: TRBJ2-1
D: -
V: TRBV28
CDR3: CASSLRYNEQFF
DNA: TGTGCCAGCAGTTTGCGGTACAATGAGCAGTTCTTC

size: -
J: TRBJ2-7
D: TRBD1
V: TRBV29-1
CDR3: CSVGAPTGGSSYEQYF
DNA: TGCAGCGTTGGAGCCCCGACAGGGGGAAGCTCCTACGAGCAGTACTTC

size: -
J: TRBJ1-1
D: -
V: TRBV29-1
CDR3: CSIKRLDTEAFF
DNA: TGCAGCATCAAACGCTTAGACACTGAAGCTTTCTTT

size: few
J: TRBJ1-1
D: -
V: TRBV29-1
CDR3: CSVVKLLDTEAFF
DNA: TGCAGCGTTGTGAAGTTATTGGACACTGAAGCTTTCTTT

size: -
J: TRBJ2-7
D: -
V: TRBV2
CDR3: CASSPGLPGEQYF
DNA: TGTGCCAGCAGTCCGGGCCTTCCGGGGGAGCAGTACTTC

size: -
J: TRBJ1-1
D: -
V: TRBV29-1
CDR3: CSVWTNTEAFF
DNA: TGCAGCGTCTGGACGAACACTGAAGCTTTCTTT

size: few
J: TRBJ1-3
D: -
V: TRBV7-8
CDR3: CASSPRLGNTIYF
DNA: TGTGCCAGCAGCCCCCGACTGGGAAACACCATATATTTT

size: -
J: TRBJ2-3
D: -
V: TRBV9
CDR3: CASSVVASVSVGDTQYF
DNA: TGTGCCAGCAGCGTAGTGGCTAGCGTGAGTGTTGGAGATACGCAGTATTTT

size: -
J: TRBJ2-2
D: TRBD2
V: TRBV5-1
CDR3: CASSSGLAGRGELFF
DNA: TGCGCCAGCAGCTCGGGACTAGCGGGAAGGGGGGAGCTGTTTTTT

size: -
J: TRBJ2-5
D: -
V: TRBV5-1
CDR3: CASSDGTWDKKETQYF
DNA: TGCGCCAGCAGCGATGGGACGTGGGACAAAAAAGAGACCCAGTACTTC

size: -
J: TRBJ2-7
D: -
V: TRBV7-3
CDR3: CASSLSGASEQYF
DNA: TGTGCCAGCAGCTTGTCGGGGGCCAGCGAGCAGTACTTC

size: -
J: TRBJ2-2
D: TRBD2
V: TRBV10-3
CDR3: CAIGSGRNTGELFF
DNA: TGTGCCATCGGTAGCGGGAGGAACACCGGGGAGCTGTTTTTT

size: -
J: TRBJ2-2
D: -
V: TRBV27
CDR3: CASSFVTGELFF
DNA: TGTGCCAGCAGTTTCGTTACCGGGGAGCTGTTTTTT

size: -
J: TRBJ1-4
D: -
V: TRBV13
CDR3: CASSPNRGKLFF
DNA: TGTGCCAGCAGCCCCAATCGAGGAAAACTGTTTTTT

size: few
J: TRBJ2-7
D: -
V: TRBV29-1
CDR3: CSVVGAGDTYF
DNA: TGCAGCGTTGTGGGGGCGGGAGACACCTACTTC

size: -
J: TRBJ2-5
D: -
V: TRBV5-1
CDR3: CASSLRPQETQYF
DNA: TGCGCCAGCAGCTTGAGGCCCCAAGAGACCCAGTACTTC

size: -
J: TRBJ2-1
D: TRBD2
V: TRBV27
CDR3: CASGEGNEQFF
DNA: TGTGCCAGCGGGGAGGGAAATGAGCAGTTCTTC

size: -
J: TRBJ2-5
D: TRBD2
V: TRBV28
CDR3: CASRTSGSIRETQYF
DNA: TGTGCCAGCAGAACTAGCGGGAGCATAAGGGAGACCCAGTACTTC

size: few
J: TRBJ2-1
D: -
V: TRBV4-1
CDR3: CASSPPGRGVLSEQFF
DNA: TGCGCCAGCAGCCCCCCGGGGCGGGGAGTGCTTAGTGAGCAGTTCTTC

size: -
J: TRBJ2-7
D: TRBD1
V: TRBV2
CDR3: CASRTWDRLDEQYF
DNA: TGTGCCAGCAGGACGTGGGACAGGCTAGACGAGCAGTACTTC

size: few
J: TRBJ1-4
D: TRBD1
V: TRBV28
CDR3: CASSTQGFEEKLFF
DNA: TGTGCCAGCAGCACACAGGGGTTCGAAGAAAAACTGTTTTTT

size: -
J: TRBJ2-3
D: -
V: TRBV20-1
CDR3: CSAPFPPAQYF
DNA: TGCAGTGCTCCTTTCCCCCCGGCGCAGTATTTT

size: many
J: TRBJ1-1
D: -
V: TRBV6-1
CDR3: CAYGNTEAFF
DNA: TGTGCCTACGGAAACACTGAAGCTTTCTTT

size: few
J: TRBJ2-2
D: TRBD1
V: TRBV4-1
CDR3: CASSADRVGGELFF
DNA: TGCGCCAGCAGCGCAGACAGGGTAGGCGGGGAGCTGTTTTTT

size: -
J: TRBJ1-4
D: TRBD1
V: TRBV7-7
CDR3: CASSPTAGQGGKLFF
DNA: TGTGCCAGCAGCCCGACAGCGGGACAGGGCGGAAAACTGTTTTTT

size: -
J: TRBJ2-7
D: -
V: TRBV9
CDR3: CASSVGADGYEQYF
DNA: TGTGCCAGCAGCGTTGGAGCCGACGGCTACGAGCAGTACTTC

size: -
J: TRBJ1-1
D: TRBD1
V: TRBV7-9
CDR3: CASSLSGGTEAFF
DNA: TGTGCCAGCAGCCTCTCAGGGGGAACTGAAGCTTTCTTT

size: -
J: TRBJ2-5
D: -
V: TRBV20-1
CDR3: CSARQLETQYF
DNA: TGCAGTGCTAGACAGCTGGAGACCCAGTACTTC